The 5 T cell receptor beta chains presented below share a single source sample, sequenced in a study of cytomegalovirus exposure and HLA in healthy donors. Measured with immunoSEQ multiplex PCR; TCRdb has only the in-frame clones, and not every one. The sample records 150,000 to 250,000 clones, 70% to 85% being singletons. The sequenced sample consisted of PBMCs. The receptors stem from a woman aged 25 to 39 in good health and CMV-seropositive.

The chain recombines TRBV5-6 with TRBJ2-3; TRBD2 matches at 10 bases. V shed 1 base, J shed 5 bases, and the junction held 1 base outside the gene matches. Germline CDR1 reads SGHDT; CDR2 reads YYEEEE. The CDR3 totals 14 residues. The CDR3 loop reads CASSLLAGEDTQYF. The DNA of the CDR3 is TGTGCCAGCAGCTTGCTAGCGGGGGAAGATACGCAGTATTTT.

The rearrangement links TRBV30 to TRBJ2-3, with TRBD1 matching over 7 bases. Trimming cost V 7 bases and J 2 bases; bases outside gene matches: 6. This CDR3 is built from 13 residues. Germline CDR1 GTSNPN, CDR2 SVGIG (reference sequence). For the CDR3, the DNA is TGTGCCTCCCCGGGACAGATCACAGATACGCAGTATTTT. Translation gives CASPGQITDTQYF.

The rearrangement links TRBV6-1 to TRBJ1-2; D call uncertain. This CDR3 comprises 14 residues. V lost 2 bases and J 4 bases, leaving 11 bases between the germline ends. Germline V gene lookup returns CDR1 MNHNS and CDR2 SASEGT. CDR3 DNA: TGTGCCAGCAGTGAATCAGGAAAAACCTATGGCTACACCTTC. Translated: CASSESGKTYGYTF.

The chain is built from TRBV6-5 and TRBJ2-7; D might be TRBD1 (5 bases). CDR3 size: 14 residues. Trimming left V 2 bases short and J 5 bases short, with 13 bases between. CDR1 is MNHEY and CDR2 is SVGAGI in the germline V gene. The CDR3 is CASSYRQGFNEQYF. The CDR3, as DNA: TGTGCCAGCAGTTACCGGCAGGGTTTCAACGAGCAGTACTTC.

This chain uses TRBV5-1 with TRBJ2-3; TRBD2 is a possible D gene (7 bases). The germline V and J ends were trimmed by 4 bases and 4 bases, with 19 bases remaining between them. Germline V gives CDR1 SGHRS, CDR2 YFSETQ. CDR3 length equals 16 residues. The CDR3 nucleotides are TGCGCCAGCAGCCCGATTGGGGGGGGCATCGCAGATACGCAGTATTTT. Translating it yields CASSPIGGGIADTQYF.